One and the same sample provided the 23 T cell receptor beta chains below, sequenced in a study of control samples from healthy donors and cancer patients. Here immunoSEQ multiplex PCR was the method, and the copy in TCRdb shows in-frame clones only, minus some. Here the sample spans approximately 110,000 clones, 90% being singletons. The source material was blood. These receptors originate from a human donor in good health. The donor label of this sample is uncertain.

The sample holds one count of this clone. The chain links TRBV15 to TRBJ2-7; maybe TRBD1 (5 bases). CDR3 length equals 15 residues. V shed 2 bases and J shed 2 bases, with 13 bases lying between them. From germline, CDR1 is LNHNV and CDR2 YYDKDF (reference sequence). The CDR3 DNA reads TGTGCCACCAGCAGACCAAACAGGAGCCCCTACGAGCAGTACTTC. It specifies CATSRPNRSPYEQYF.

V and J are TRBV2 and TRBJ2-6; 10 nucleotides line up with TRBD1. The CDR3 is made up of 18 amino acids. Germline V gives CDR1 SNHLY, CDR2 FYNNEI. The J segment lost 1 base and the V segment lost 6 bases, leaving 9 bases of the junction unmatched. CDR3 region: CASRIPGQGSSGANVLTF. CDR3 in DNA: TGTGCCAGCAGAATACCGGGACAGGGGAGTTCTGGGGCCAACGTCCTGACTTTC.

In its sample, this clone was seen a few times. The chain has TRBV7-3 and TRBJ2-7; TRBD1 agrees at 9 bases. The CDR3 is 14 residues long. V shed 2 bases and J 6 bases; nucleotides not matched to a gene: 5. The V gene's germline CDR1 is SGHTA and CDR2 FQGTGA. This CDR3 reads CASSLGDRVGEQYF. The DNA for the CDR3 is TGTGCCAGCAGCTTAGGGGACAGGGTCGGCGAGCAGTACTTC.

The chain uses TRBV27 and TRBJ2-7; perhaps TRBD1 as D (6 bases). This CDR3 has 14 residues. The germline V gene encodes CDR1 MNHEY and CDR2 SMNVEV (reference sequence). Trimming took 2 bases from V and 3 from J, leaving 11 bases between them. CDR3 residues: CASSLMGHLYEQYF. The CDR3 DNA sequence: TGTGCCAGCAGTTTAATGGGACACCTCTACGAGCAGTACTTC.

The V gene is TRBV6-2 or TRBV6-3, the J gene TRBJ1-4; tentative D call: TRBD1 (5 bases). There are 13 residues in the CDR3. V was shortened by 5 bases and J by 12 bases, with 16 bases between the two germline ends. Germline-derived CDR1 and CDR2 are MNHEY and SVGEGT. CDR3 bases: TGTGCCAGCAGTCATCAGAACAGAGGGGAACTGTTTTTT. Translating it yields CASSHQNRGELFF.

This clone has a single count. The chain recombines TRBV5-6 with TRBJ1-4; 9 nucleotides match TRBD1. J lost 7 bases, V lost 4 bases, and 8 bases had no gene match. This CDR3 is 15 amino acids long. Germline V gene data show CDR1 as SGHDT and CDR2 as YYEEEE. This chain's CDR3 is CASSTTGGLGEKLFF. The DNA of the CDR3 is TGTGCCAGCAGCACGACAGGGGGGTTGGGTGAAAAACTGTTTTTT.

This clone was observed a few times. The chain employs TRBV11-2 and TRBJ2-2; the match to TRBD1 covers 7 bases. Germline values: CDR1 SGHAT, CDR2 FQNNGV. V lost 5 bases, J lost 6 bases, and 12 bases stayed unmatched. This CDR3 contains 16 residues. CDR3 in amino acids: CASSSPLRQGPGELFF. CDR3 bases: TGTGCCAGCAGCAGTCCCCTTCGACAGGGCCCCGGGGAGCTGTTTTTT.

The chain carries TRBV19 and TRBJ1-6; D not certain. Trimming took off 7 bases at V and 4 bases at J, with 11 bases between the two ends. This CDR3 has 14 amino acids. Per the germline V gene, CDR1 is LNHDA and CDR2 is SQIVND (reference sequence). The CDR3 DNA sequence: TGTGCCAGTACTACCAGTCCTTATAATTCACCCCTCCACTTT. Translating gives CASTTSPYNSPLHF.

CDR3 amino acids: CASSPTGQGARTDTQYF. CDR3 DNA sequence: TGCGCCAGCAGCCCCACGGGACAGGGGGCGCGCACAGATACGCAGTATTTT. The chain joins TRBV5-1 to TRBJ2-3, with 12 bases that match TRBD1. The CDR3 is 17 amino acids. V lost 4 bases and J lost 1; bases outside the gene matches: 7. In germline, CDR1 is SGHRS, CDR2 YFSETQ.

The chain uses TRBV6-2 or TRBV6-3 and TRBJ1-5, with no clear D. Germline V CDR1 and CDR2: MNHEY, SVGEGT. This CDR3 has 13 amino acids. V was pared by 5 bases and J by 5 bases, with 10 bases between. CDR3 sequence (DNA): TGTGCCAGCAGTCCACAATTAGATCAGCCCCAGCATTTT. Translating it yields CASSPQLDQPQHF.

This chain connects TRBV3-1 (or the pseudogene TRBV3-2) to TRBJ1-3; D is uncertain. Germline CDR1 LGHDT, CDR2 YNNKEL (reference sequence). V lost 1 base, J lost 0 bases, and 7 bases lay in between. CDR3 length: 15 residues. The CDR3 reads CASSQGSFSGNTIYF. The CDR3 nucleotides are TGTGCCAGCAGCCAAGGGTCCTTCTCTGGAAACACCATATATTTT.

The gene calls are TRBV19 and TRBJ1-2, with D possibly TRBD1 on 5 matching bases. The CDR3 extends over 13 amino acids. CDR1 and CDR2 from the germline V gene are LNHDA and SQIVND (reference sequence). V lost 4 bases and J lost 3, with 9 bases in between. CDR3 sequence reads: CASSTGTDYGYTF. The CDR3 DNA follows: TGTGCCAGTAGTACCGGGACGGACTATGGCTACACCTTC.

This sequence joins TRBV5-4 and TRBJ2-2, with D perhaps TRBD1 (8 bases). This CDR3 region has 15 residues. The V gene lost 4 bases and the J gene lost 5 bases, with 15 bases spanning the gap. Germline CDR1 is SGHNT and CDR2 is YYREEE (reference sequence). In DNA, the CDR3 is TGTGCCAGCAGCCCTGGACAGGGAGGGACCGGGGAGCTGTTTTTT. Translated, it gives CASSPGQGGTGELFF.

V is TRBV4-2 and J is TRBJ2-7, with D possibly being TRBD2 (7 bases). V lost 8 bases and J lost 2, with 16 bases in between. This CDR3 contains 14 residues. The germline V gene encodes CDR1 LGHNA and CDR2 YNFKEQ. CDR3 amino acids: CASAPLGGAYEQYF. As DNA, the CDR3 is TGTGCCAGCGCGCCTCTAGGGGGGGCCTACGAGCAGTACTTC.

This clone turned up a few times. The gene calls are TRBV6-5 and TRBJ1-4; 10 positions agree with TRBD1. With 8 bases clipped from V and 7 bases from J, the junction kept 4 bases outside the gene matches. The CDR3 is made up of 13 amino acids. From germline, CDR1 is MNHEY and CDR2 SVGAGI. CDR3: CASAGDRGEKLFF. The CDR3 DNA follows: TGTGCCAGCGCCGGGGACAGGGGTGAAAAACTGTTTTTT.

The chain links TRBV2 to TRBJ2-1; the D is unclear. Germline V gene data show CDR1 as SNHLY and CDR2 as FYNNEI. V lost 5 bases to trimming and J lost 7 bases, with 9 bases between them. The CDR3 runs 12 residues. This chain's CDR3 is CASSRLLNEQFF. DNA of the CDR3: TGTGCCAGCAGTAGACTGCTAAATGAGCAGTTCTTC.

The V and J genes are TRBV28 and TRBJ1-2; 11 positions match TRBD1. Germline lookup yields CDR1 MDHEN and CDR2 SYDVKM. J gave up 6 bases and V 5 bases, and 8 bases lay outside the gene matches. CDR3 length equals 15 residues. The CDR3 sequence: CASSVHGTGGNGYTF. In DNA, the CDR3 is TGTGCCAGCAGTGTACACGGGACAGGGGGTAATGGCTACACCTTC.

The J gene is TRBJ1-5, the V gene TRBV6-1; D may be TRBD1 (5 bases). The CDR3 is 15 amino acids. CDR1 is MNHNS and CDR2 is SASEGT in the germline V gene. V gave up 1 base and J gave up 0 bases, with 7 bases separating them. The CDR3 is CASSEVGGSNQPQHF. Written as DNA, the CDR3 is TGTGCCAGCAGTGAAGTCGGGGGTAGCAATCAGCCCCAGCATTTT.

J is TRBJ1-2 and V is TRBV25-1; a weak D match, TRBD1 (5 bases). Germline CDR1 and CDR2: MGHDK and SYGVNS. The CDR3 loop spans 15 amino acids. V lost 0 bases to trimming and J lost 4 bases, with 12 bases between them. CDR3 residues: CASSEYEGRGYGYTF. The DNA for the CDR3 is TGTGCCAGCAGTGAATACGAGGGTAGGGGCTATGGCTACACCTTC.

The V gene is TRBV28, the J gene TRBJ1-3; no firm D call. The CDR3 covers 14 residues. V dropped 5 bases and J dropped 8 bases, with 16 bases sitting between them. Per the germline V gene, CDR1 is MDHEN and CDR2 is SYDVKM. CDR3 in DNA: TGTGCCAGCAGTATATCAACCAAAGGGTACACCATATATTTT. Protein: CASSISTKGYTIYF.

The V gene is TRBV24-1, the J gene TRBJ2-1; 7 nucleotides match TRBD1. J lost 6 bases, V lost 4 bases, and 11 bases had no gene match. This CDR3 comprises 16 residues. Germline CDR1 is KGHDR and CDR2 is SFDVKD. The CDR3 is CATSDHDRATINEQFF. CDR3 DNA sequence: TGTGCCACCAGTGACCACGACAGGGCCACGATCAATGAGCAGTTCTTC.

This clone was counted a single time. This chain uses TRBV5-6 with TRBJ2-1; D is possibly TRBD2 (6 bases). Germline V gene lookup returns CDR1 SGHDT and CDR2 YYEEEE. Trimming took 0 bases from V and 0 from J, leaving 16 bases between them. The CDR3 length is 18 residues. The CDR3 protein is CASSLGGSSGGSYNEQFF. The CDR3 nucleotides are TGTGCCAGCAGCTTGGGTGGGAGTAGCGGAGGCTCCTACAATGAGCAGTTCTTC.

The V call is TRBV30, the J call TRBJ1-1; D is unclear. The germline V gene encodes CDR1 GTSNPN and CDR2 SVGIG (reference sequence). The CDR3 sequence is 14 residues long. V lost 6 bases, J lost 0 bases, and 14 bases lay in between. CDR3 sequence (DNA): TGTGCCTGCCTGGGGAGCCCTATGAACACTGAAGCTTTCTTT. Protein product: CACLGSPMNTEAFF. Together with reference TRBV30 and TRBJ1-1, the CDR3 gives the full variable domain: SQTIHQWPATLVQPVGSPLSLECTVEGTSNPNLYWYRQAAGRGLQLLFYSVGIGQISSEVPQNLSASRPQDRQFILSSKKLLLSDSGFYLCACLGSPMNTEAFFGQGTRLTVV.